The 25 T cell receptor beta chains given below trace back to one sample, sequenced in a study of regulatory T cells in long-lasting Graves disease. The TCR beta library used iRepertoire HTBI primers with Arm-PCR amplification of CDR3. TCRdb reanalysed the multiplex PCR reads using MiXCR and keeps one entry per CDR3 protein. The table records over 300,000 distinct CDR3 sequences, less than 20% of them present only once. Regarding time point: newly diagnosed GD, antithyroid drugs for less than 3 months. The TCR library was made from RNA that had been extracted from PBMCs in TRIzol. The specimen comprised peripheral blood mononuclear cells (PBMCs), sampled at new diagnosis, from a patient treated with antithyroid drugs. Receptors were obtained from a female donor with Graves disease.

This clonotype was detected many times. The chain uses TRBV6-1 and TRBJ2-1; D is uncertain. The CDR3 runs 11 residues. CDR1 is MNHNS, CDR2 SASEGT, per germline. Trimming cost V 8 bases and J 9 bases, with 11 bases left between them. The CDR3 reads CASDLGGEQFF. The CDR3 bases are TGTGCCAGCGATCTGGGTGGTGAGCAGTTCTTC.

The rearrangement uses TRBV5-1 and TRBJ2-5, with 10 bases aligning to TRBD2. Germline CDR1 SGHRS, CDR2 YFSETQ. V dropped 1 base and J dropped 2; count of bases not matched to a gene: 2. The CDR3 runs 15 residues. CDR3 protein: CASSLKTSGQETQYF. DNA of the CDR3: TGCGCCAGCAGCTTGAAGACTAGCGGGCAAGAGACCCAGTACTTC.

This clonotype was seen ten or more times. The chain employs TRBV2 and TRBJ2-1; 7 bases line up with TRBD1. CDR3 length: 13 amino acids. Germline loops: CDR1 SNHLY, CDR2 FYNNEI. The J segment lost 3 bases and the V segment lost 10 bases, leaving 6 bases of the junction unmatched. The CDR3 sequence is CATSDRNYNEQFF. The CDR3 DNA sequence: TGTGCCACCTCGGACAGGAACTACAATGAGCAGTTCTTC. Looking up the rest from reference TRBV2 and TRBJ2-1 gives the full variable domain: EPEVTQTPSHQVTQMGQEVILRCVPISNHLYFYWYRQILGQKVEFLVSFYNNEISEKSEIFDDQFSVERPDGSNFTLKIRSTKLEDSAMYFCATSDRNYNEQFFGPGTRLTVL.

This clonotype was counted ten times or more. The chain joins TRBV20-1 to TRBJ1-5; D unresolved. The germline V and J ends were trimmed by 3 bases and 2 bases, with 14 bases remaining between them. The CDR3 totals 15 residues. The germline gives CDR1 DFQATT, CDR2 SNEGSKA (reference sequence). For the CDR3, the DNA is TGCAGTGCTAGCCGCGGGCCGAGGGGCAATCAGCCCCAGCATTTT. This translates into CSASRGPRGNQPQHF.

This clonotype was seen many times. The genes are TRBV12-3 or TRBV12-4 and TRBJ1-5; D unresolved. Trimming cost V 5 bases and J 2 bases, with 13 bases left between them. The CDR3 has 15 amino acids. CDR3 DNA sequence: TGTGCCAGCAGTCCCGTTGGGTCCCGCAATCAGCCCCAGCATTTT. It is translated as CASSPVGSRNQPQHF.

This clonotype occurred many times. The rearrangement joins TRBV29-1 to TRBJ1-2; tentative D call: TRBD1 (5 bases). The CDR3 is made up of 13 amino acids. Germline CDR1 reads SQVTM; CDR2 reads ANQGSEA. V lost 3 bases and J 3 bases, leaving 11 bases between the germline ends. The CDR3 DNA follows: TGCAGCGTTGACCCGGGGGAGGACTATGGCTACACCTTC. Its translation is CSVDPGEDYGYTF.

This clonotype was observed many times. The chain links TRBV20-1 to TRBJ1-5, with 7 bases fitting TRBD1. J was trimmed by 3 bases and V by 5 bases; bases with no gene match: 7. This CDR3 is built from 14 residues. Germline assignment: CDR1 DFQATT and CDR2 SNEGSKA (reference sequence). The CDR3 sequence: CSARRTGNNQPQHF. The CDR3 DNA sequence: TGCAGTGCTCGACGGACAGGAAACAATCAGCCCCAGCATTTT.

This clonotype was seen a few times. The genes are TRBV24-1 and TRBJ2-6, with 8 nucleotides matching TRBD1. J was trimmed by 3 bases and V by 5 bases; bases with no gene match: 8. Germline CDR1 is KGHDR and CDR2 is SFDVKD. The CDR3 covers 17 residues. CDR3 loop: CATSGSPGQVGANVLTF. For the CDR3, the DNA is TGTGCCACCAGTGGCTCTCCGGGACAGGTTGGGGCCAACGTCCTGACTTTC.

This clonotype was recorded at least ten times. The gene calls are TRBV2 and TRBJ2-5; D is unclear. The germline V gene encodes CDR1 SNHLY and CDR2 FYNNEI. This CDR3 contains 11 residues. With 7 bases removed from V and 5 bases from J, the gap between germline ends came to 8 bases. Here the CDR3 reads CASKVVETQYF. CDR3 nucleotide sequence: TGTGCCAGCAAGGTCGTGGAGACCCAGTACTTC.

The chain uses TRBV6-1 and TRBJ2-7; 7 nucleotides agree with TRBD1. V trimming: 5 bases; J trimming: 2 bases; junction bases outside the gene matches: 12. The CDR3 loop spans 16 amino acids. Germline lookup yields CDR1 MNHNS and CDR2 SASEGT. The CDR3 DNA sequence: TGTGCCAGCAGTCGGGATGGGACAGCGTTTGCCTACGAGCAGTACTTC. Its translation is CASSRDGTAFAYEQYF.

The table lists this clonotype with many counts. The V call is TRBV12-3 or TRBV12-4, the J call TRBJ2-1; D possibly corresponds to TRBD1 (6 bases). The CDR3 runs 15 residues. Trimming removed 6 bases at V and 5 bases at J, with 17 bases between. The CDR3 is CASRNRGGRNNEQFF. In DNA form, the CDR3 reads TGTGCCAGCAGAAACCGAGGGGGTAGGAACAATGAGCAGTTCTTC.

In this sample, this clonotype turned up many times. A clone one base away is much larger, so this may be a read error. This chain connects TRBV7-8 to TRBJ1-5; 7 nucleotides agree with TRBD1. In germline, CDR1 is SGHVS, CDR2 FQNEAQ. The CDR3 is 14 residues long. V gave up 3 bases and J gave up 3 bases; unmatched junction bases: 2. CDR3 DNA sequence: TGTGCCAGCAGCTTCGGACAGGTCAATCAGCCCCAGCATTTT. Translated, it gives CASSFGQVNQPQHF.

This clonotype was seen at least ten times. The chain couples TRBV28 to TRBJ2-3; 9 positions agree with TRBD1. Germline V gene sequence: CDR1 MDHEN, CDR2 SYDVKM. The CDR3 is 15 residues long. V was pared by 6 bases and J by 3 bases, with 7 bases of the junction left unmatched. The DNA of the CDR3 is TGTGCCAGCAGCCCAGGACAGGGGTCGACAGATACGCAGTATTTT. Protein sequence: CASSPGQGSTDTQYF.

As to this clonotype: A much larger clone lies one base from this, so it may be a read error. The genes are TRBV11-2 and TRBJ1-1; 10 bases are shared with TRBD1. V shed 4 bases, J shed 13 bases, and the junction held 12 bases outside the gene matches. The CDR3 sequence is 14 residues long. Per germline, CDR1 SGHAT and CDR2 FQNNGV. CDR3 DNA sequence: TGTGCCAGCAGCTCGTCGACCGGGACAGGGGATGATTTCTTT. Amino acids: CASSSSTGTGDDFF. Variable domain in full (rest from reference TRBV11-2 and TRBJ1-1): EAGVAQSPRYKIIEKRQSVAFWCNPISGHATLYWYQQILGQGPKLLIQFQNNGVVDDSQLPKDRFSAERLKGVDSTLKIQPAKLEDSAVYLCASSSSTGTGDDFFGQGTRLTVV.

CDR3 DNA: TGTGCCAGCAGCCAGGGGAAAGGGTTGACGAACACCGGGGAGCTGTTTTTT. This sequence encodes CASSQGKGLTNTGELFF. The rearrangement uses TRBV3-1 and TRBJ2-2, with D uncertain. The CDR3 has 17 amino acids. V lost 3 bases to trimming and J lost 0 bases, with 14 bases between them. Germline CDR1 LGHDT, CDR2 YNNKEL (reference sequence).

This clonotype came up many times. CDR3 nucleotides: TGTGCCAGCAGTAAACCGGGACAGTCCGGCTACACCTTC. It yields the protein CASSKPGQSGYTF. The rearrangement uses TRBV6-1 and TRBJ1-2; 7 positions match TRBD1. CDR1 and CDR2 (germline): MNHNS, SASEGT. The CDR3 contains 13 residues. Trimming removed 5 bases from V and 8 bases from J; junction bases left unmatched: 8.

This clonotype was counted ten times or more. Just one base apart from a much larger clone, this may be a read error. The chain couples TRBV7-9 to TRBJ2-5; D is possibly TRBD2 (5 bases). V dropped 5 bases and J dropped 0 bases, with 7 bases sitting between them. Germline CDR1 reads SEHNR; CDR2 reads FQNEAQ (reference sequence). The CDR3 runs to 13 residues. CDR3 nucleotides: TGTGCCAGCAGCCGGGAAAACCAAGAGACCCAGTACTTC. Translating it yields CASSRENQETQYF.

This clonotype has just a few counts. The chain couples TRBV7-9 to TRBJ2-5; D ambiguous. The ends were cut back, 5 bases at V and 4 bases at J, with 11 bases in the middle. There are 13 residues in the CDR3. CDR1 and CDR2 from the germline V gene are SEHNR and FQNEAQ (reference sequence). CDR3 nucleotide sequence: TGTGCCAGCAGCAACTACGTACCAGAGACCCAGTACTTC. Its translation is CASSNYVPETQYF.

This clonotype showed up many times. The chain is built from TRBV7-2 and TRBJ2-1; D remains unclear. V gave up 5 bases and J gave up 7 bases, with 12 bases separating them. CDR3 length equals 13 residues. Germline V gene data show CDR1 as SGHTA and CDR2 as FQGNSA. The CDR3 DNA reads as TGTGCCAGCAGCCTTTGGCTTGAGAATGAGCAGTTCTTC. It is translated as CASSLWLENEQFF.

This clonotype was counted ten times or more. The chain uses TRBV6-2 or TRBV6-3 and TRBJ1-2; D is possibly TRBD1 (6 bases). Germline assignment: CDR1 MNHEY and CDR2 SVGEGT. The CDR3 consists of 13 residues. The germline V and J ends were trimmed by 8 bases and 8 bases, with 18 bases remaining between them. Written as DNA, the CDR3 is TGTGCCAGCCGGACAGTGGGCGCGGAAGGCTACACCTTC. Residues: CASRTVGAEGYTF.

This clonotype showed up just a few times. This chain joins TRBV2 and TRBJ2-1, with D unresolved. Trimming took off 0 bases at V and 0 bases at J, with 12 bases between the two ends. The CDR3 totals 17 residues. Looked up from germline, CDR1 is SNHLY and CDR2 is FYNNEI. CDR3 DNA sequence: TGTGCCAGCAGTGAAGCCCTGGCATTGAGCTCCTACAATGAGCAGTTCTTC. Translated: CASSEALALSSYNEQFF.

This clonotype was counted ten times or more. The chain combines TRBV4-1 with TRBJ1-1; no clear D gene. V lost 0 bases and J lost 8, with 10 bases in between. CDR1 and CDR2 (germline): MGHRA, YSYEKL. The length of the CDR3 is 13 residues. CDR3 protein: CASSQDIAREAFF. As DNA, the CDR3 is TGCGCCAGCAGCCAAGATATCGCCAGGGAAGCTTTCTTT.

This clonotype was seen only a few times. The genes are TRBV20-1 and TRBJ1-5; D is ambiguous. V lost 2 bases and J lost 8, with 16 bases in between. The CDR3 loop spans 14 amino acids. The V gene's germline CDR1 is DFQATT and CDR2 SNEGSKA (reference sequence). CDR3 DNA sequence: TGCAGTGCTAGAATCGGACGGCCTGGTGAGCCCCAGCATTTT. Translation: CSARIGRPGEPQHF.

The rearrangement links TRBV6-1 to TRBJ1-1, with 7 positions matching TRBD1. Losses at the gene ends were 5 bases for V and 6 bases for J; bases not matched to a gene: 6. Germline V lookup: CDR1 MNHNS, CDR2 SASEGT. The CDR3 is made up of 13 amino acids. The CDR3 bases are TGTGCCAGCAGTCGAACCAGGGGGGCTGAAGCTTTCTTT. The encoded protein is CASSRTRGAEAFF.

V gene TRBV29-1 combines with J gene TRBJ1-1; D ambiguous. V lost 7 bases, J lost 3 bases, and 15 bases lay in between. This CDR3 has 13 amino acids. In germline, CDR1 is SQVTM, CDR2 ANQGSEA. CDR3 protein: CSAAPASYTEAFF. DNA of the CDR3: TGCAGCGCCGCCCCCGCCAGTTACACTGAAGCTTTCTTT.